The sequence of this T cell receptor beta chain was determined in a study of blood T cell repertoires in COVID-19. The V gene lost 5 bases and the J gene lost 7 bases, with 32 bases spanning the gap. This CDR3 has 18 residues. Germline assignment: CDR1 SQVTM and CDR2 ANQGSEA. Libraries were prepared by immunoSEQ multiplex PCR; TCRdb keeps only in-frame clonotypes and omits some of them. The sample has about 280,000 clones; around nine tenths are singletons. Participant-reported clinical history was the basis for cohort assignment. What the recovered Cohort 3 donors had was two negative PCRs, clearance, or symptom resolution.

The receptor was isolated from an older woman who had recovered from COVID-19. This chain connects TRBV29-1 to TRBJ1-2; tentatively, D is TRBD1 (5 bases). The sample comprised PBMCs or T cells enriched from blood (not recorded which). This CDR3 is CSVPWAGVQRGLASGYTF. The CDR3 bases are TGCAGCGTTCCATGGGCGGGGGTCCAAAGAGGGTTAGCCTCTGGCTACACCTTC.